Following are 25 T cell receptor beta chains from one sample sequenced in a study of blood T cell repertoires in COVID-19. Method: immunoSEQ multiplex PCR; TCRdb's copy keeps in-frame clones and lacks some. The table has about 300,000 clones, around 89% seen once. The specimen sequenced was peripheral blood. The receptor source for this set is a woman aged 50 to 60 with COVID-19, enrolled during active disease.

The V call is TRBV9, the J call TRBJ2-1; no firm D call. Trimming stripped 1 base from V and 0 bases from J, with 8 bases between. The germline V gene encodes CDR1 SGDLS and CDR2 YYNGEE. The CDR3 has 15 residues. This chain's CDR3 is CASSVRSTSYNEQFF. The DNA of the CDR3 is TGTGCCAGCAGCGTAAGGAGTACCTCCTACAATGAGCAGTTCTTC.

This chain links TRBV2 with TRBJ1-5; D is unclear. This CDR3 has 13 residues. Trimming took off 4 bases at V and 2 bases at J, with 6 bases between the two ends. The germline CDR1 and CDR2 sequences are SNHLY and FYNNEI. CDR3 nucleotide sequence: TGTGCCAGCAGTGTAGTGGGCAATCAGCCCCAGCATTTT. Its translation: CASSVVGNQPQHF.

The rearrangement uses TRBV4-3 and TRBJ2-3, with 9 bases identical to TRBD2. V shed 1 base, J shed 0 bases, and the junction held 5 bases outside the gene matches. Germline V gene sequence: CDR1 LGHNA, CDR2 YSLEER. The CDR3 is 17 residues long. The CDR3 sequence is CASSQAGLAQSTDTQYF. The CDR3 nucleotides read TGCGCCAGCAGCCAAGCGGGACTAGCACAGAGCACAGATACGCAGTATTTT.

V and J are TRBV5-4 and TRBJ2-1, with D possibly TRBD2 on 6 matching bases. Germline V gives CDR1 SGHNT, CDR2 YYREEE (reference sequence). V was clipped by 3 bases and J by 5 bases, with 9 bases between them. This CDR3 spans 13 amino acids. CDR3 sequence reads: CASSSWGDNEQFF. Here the CDR3 DNA reads TGTGCCAGCAGCTCGTGGGGGGACAATGAGCAGTTCTTC. Using reference TRBV5-4 and TRBJ2-1 for the parts outside the CDR3, the full variable domain is ETGVTQSPTHLIKTRGQQVTLRCSSQSGHNTVSWYQQALGQGPQFIFQYYREEENGRGNFPPRFSGLQFPNYSSELNVNALELDDSALYLCASSSWGDNEQFFGPGTRLTVL.

The V and J genes are TRBV5-1 and TRBJ1-4; no clear D. The CDR3 length is 14 residues. Germline V CDR1 and CDR2: SGHRS, YFSETQ. The V end lost 1 base, the J end lost 6 bases, and 10 bases lay between the germline ends. The CDR3 protein is CASSLSPPDEKLFF. In DNA, the CDR3 is TGCGCCAGCAGCTTGTCCCCCCCGGATGAAAAACTGTTTTTT.

The chain combines TRBV11-2 with TRBJ2-4, with unresolved D. Trimming took off 5 bases at V and 0 bases at J, with 8 bases between the two ends. CDR3 length: 14 residues. CDR1 is SGHAT and CDR2 is FQNNGV in the germline V gene. The CDR3 reads CASSIHLAKNIQYF. CDR3 bases: TGTGCCAGCAGCATACACCTAGCCAAAAACATTCAGTACTTC. Together with reference TRBV11-2 and TRBJ2-4, the CDR3 gives the full variable domain: EAGVAQSPRYKIIEKRQSVAFWCNPISGHATLYWYQQILGQGPKLLIQFQNNGVVDDSQLPKDRFSAERLKGVDSTLKIQPAKLEDSAVYLCASSIHLAKNIQYFGAGTRLSVL.

The rearrangement joins TRBV5-1 to TRBJ2-2; TRBD1 matches at 8 bases. Germline V lookup: CDR1 SGHRS, CDR2 YFSETQ. Trimming at V came to 4 bases and at J to 6 bases, leaving 8 bases not matched to a gene. The CDR3 totals 15 residues. The CDR3 loop is CASSPRTGLAGELFF. CDR3 DNA sequence: TGCGCCAGCAGCCCCCGGACAGGGTTGGCCGGGGAGCTGTTTTTT.

This clone was seen just once. The chain joins TRBV10-2 to TRBJ1-2; D call uncertain. V was trimmed by 6 bases and J by 6 bases, leaving 20 bases between them. In germline, CDR1 is WSHSY, CDR2 SAAADI. This CDR3 contains 15 residues. For the CDR3, the DNA is TGCGCCAGCAGCCGAGGGTGGGTAAAAGAGGATGGCTACACCTTC. This encodes CASSRGWVKEDGYTF.

The chain is built from TRBV7-2 and TRBJ2-3; the match to TRBD2 covers 15 bases. The CDR3 covers 18 residues. From germline, CDR1 is SGHTA and CDR2 FQGNSA. V was pared by 1 base and J by 4 bases, with 6 bases of the junction left unmatched. CDR3 sequence reads: CASSLGGLAGGSADTQYF. CDR3 DNA sequence: TGTGCCAGCAGCTTAGGGGGACTAGCGGGAGGTTCGGCAGATACGCAGTATTTT.

This chain links TRBV5-1 with TRBJ1-2; TRBD1 matches at 7 bases. Germline loops: CDR1 SGHRS, CDR2 YFSETQ. V shed 4 bases, J shed 4 bases, and the junction held 7 bases outside the gene matches. This CDR3 contains 14 residues. The CDR3 loop reads CASSPLRTGYGYTF. DNA for the CDR3: TGCGCCAGCAGCCCCCTCAGGACAGGCTATGGCTACACCTTC.

CDR3 sequence (DNA): TGTGCCAGCAGCCCCCGGGGGAGCTCTGGGGCCAACGTCCTGACTTTC. Its protein product is CASSPRGSSGANVLTF. The V gene is TRBV7-2, the J gene TRBJ2-6; D is perhaps TRBD2 (6 bases). Trimming pared 5 bases from V and 0 bases from J, leaving 11 bases between. The CDR3 is 16 residues long. The germline V gene has CDR1 SGHTA and CDR2 FQGNSA.

This clone came up a few times. The chain couples TRBV11-3 to TRBJ2-7, with 10 bases fitting TRBD2. The CDR3 sequence is 13 residues long. V gave up 5 bases and J gave up 6 bases; unmatched junction bases: 4. Looked up from germline, CDR1 is SGHNT and CDR2 is YENEEA. The CDR3 is CASSTRTSGEQYF. The CDR3 DNA reads TGTGCCAGCAGCACCCGGACTAGCGGCGAGCAGTACTTC.

This chain uses TRBV30 with TRBJ1-5; weak D call: TRBD1 (5 bases). This CDR3 has 15 amino acids. Germline CDR1 is GTSNPN and CDR2 is SVGIG (reference sequence). Trimming removed 3 bases at V and 4 bases at J, with 16 bases between. This CDR3 is CAWRREGDQNQPQHF. CDR3 DNA: TGTGCCTGGAGGCGGGAAGGGGACCAAAATCAGCCCCAGCATTTT. The whole variable domain, filled in from reference TRBV30 and TRBJ1-5, reads SQTIHQWPATLVQPVGSPLSLECTVEGTSNPNLYWYRQAAGRGLQLLFYSVGIGQISSEVPQNLSASRPQDRQFILSSKKLLLSDSGFYLCAWRREGDQNQPQHFGDGTRLSIL.

V gene TRBV3-1 (or the pseudogene TRBV3-2) combines with J gene TRBJ1-3; D may be TRBD1 (5 bases). The V end lost 1 base, the J end lost 4 bases, and 14 bases lay between the germline ends. The CDR3 length is 16 residues. The germline V gene has CDR1 LGHDT and CDR2 YNNKEL (reference sequence). This CDR3 is CASSQGAGSLGNTIYF. The CDR3 nucleotides read TGTGCCAGCAGCCAAGGGGCAGGGTCTCTCGGAAACACCATATATTTT.

This clone was seen just once. V usage is TRBV19 and J usage is TRBJ2-1; 9 bases map to TRBD2. CDR1 is LNHDA, CDR2 SQIVND, per germline (reference sequence). The trim removed 2 bases at V and 5 bases at J, leaving 4 bases unmatched. The CDR3 consists of 15 residues. As DNA, the CDR3 is TGTGCCAGTAGTATAAGAGGGACTAGCCACAATGAGCAGTTCTTC. Protein: CASSIRGTSHNEQFF.

This chain joins TRBV27 and TRBJ1-2; no reliable D call. V was shortened by 4 bases and J by 6 bases, with 18 bases between the two germline ends. The CDR3 contains 15 residues. Germline V gene sequence: CDR1 MNHEY, CDR2 SMNVEV (reference sequence). CDR3 sequence: CASSSTMGLFDGYTF. CDR3 in DNA: TGTGCCAGCAGTTCGACAATGGGCCTATTCGATGGCTACACCTTC.

This clone was counted between two and nine times. The V gene is TRBV7-9, the J gene TRBJ2-7; TRBD1 aligns across 10 bases. Losses at the gene ends were 5 bases for V and 2 bases for J; bases not matched to a gene: 9. The V gene's germline CDR1 is SEHNR and CDR2 FQNEAQ (reference sequence). This CDR3 is 16 amino acids long. Here the CDR3 reads CASSAYGTGVPYEQYF. CDR3 in DNA: TGTGCCAGCAGCGCATACGGGACAGGGGTCCCCTACGAGCAGTACTTC.

J is TRBJ2-1 and V is TRBV27; 11 nucleotides agree with TRBD1. The CDR3 consists of 15 residues. V lost 2 bases to trimming and J lost 7 bases; unmatched junction nucleotides: 4. Germline CDR1 reads MNHEY; CDR2 reads SMNVEV (reference sequence). This CDR3 reads CASSLGQGASNEQFF. The CDR3 DNA reads TGTGCCAGCAGTTTAGGACAGGGGGCGTCTAATGAGCAGTTCTTC.

The rearrangement links TRBV18 to TRBJ1-2; D may be TRBD1 (5 bases). Trimming shortened V by 4 bases and J by 8 bases, and 23 bases separated the two germline ends. The length of the CDR3 is 16 residues. Germline loops: CDR1 KGHSH, CDR2 LQKENI. The CDR3 bases are TGTGCCAGCTCACTATTGCCGGGAGGGGACCTCGGCGGCTACACCTTC. Translation: CASSLLPGGDLGGYTF.

V usage is TRBV27 and J usage is TRBJ1-1, with TRBD1 matching over 12 bases. Trimming cost V 3 bases and J 4 bases; bases outside gene matches: 9. Per the germline V gene, CDR1 is MNHEY and CDR2 is SMNVEV (reference sequence). The CDR3 consists of 17 residues. CDR3 sequence reads: CASSLLQGQGAVTEAFF. The CDR3 nucleotides are TGTGCCAGCAGTTTGCTCCAGGGACAGGGGGCTGTCACTGAAGCTTTCTTT.

CDR3 in amino acids: CAISEPASSYNSPLHF. DNA for the CDR3: TGTGCCATCAGTGAGCCCGCGAGCTCCTATAATTCACCCCTCCACTTT. The gene calls are TRBV10-3 and TRBJ1-6; D is ambiguous. CDR3 size: 16 residues. Trimming removed 2 bases at V and 0 bases at J, with 8 bases between. Per the germline V gene, CDR1 is ENHRY and CDR2 is SYGVKD.

This chain links TRBV11-3 with TRBJ2-5; 8 nucleotides match TRBD1. Unmatched junction bases numbered 14, after V lost 7 bases and J lost 4 bases. CDR1 and CDR2 (germline): SGHNT, YENEEA. CDR3 length: 16 residues. The CDR3 protein is CASTALPGGLGETQYF. Written as DNA, the CDR3 is TGTGCCAGCACCGCCCTTCCAGGGGGCCTAGGAGAGACCCAGTACTTC.

This chain connects TRBV7-3 to TRBJ2-5; 10 positions match TRBD1. After removal of 5 bases from V and 5 bases from J, the junction contained 11 bases not matched to a gene. Germline V CDR1 and CDR2: SGHTA, FQGTGA. The CDR3 length is 16 residues. Here the CDR3 reads CASSLYGTGDSETQYF. CDR3 DNA sequence: TGTGCCAGCAGCCTTTACGGGACAGGGGATTCGGAGACCCAGTACTTC. Supplemented by reference TRBV7-3 and TRBJ2-5, the full variable domain reads GAGVSQTPSNKVTEKGKYVELRCDPISGHTALYWYRQSLGQGPEFLIYFQGTGAADDSGLPNDRFFAVRPEGSVSTLKIQRTERGDSAVYLCASSLYGTGDSETQYFGPGTRLLVL.

This clone was counted once. The chain recombines TRBV28 with TRBJ1-4; unclear D gene. The length of the CDR3 is 11 residues. Trimming left V 2 bases short and J 7 bases short, with 2 bases between. Germline V gene data show CDR1 as MDHEN and CDR2 as SYDVKM. The CDR3 spells CASSLLEKLFF. The DNA for the CDR3 is TGTGCCAGCAGTTTACTTGAAAAACTGTTTTTT.

The chain has TRBV3-1 (or the pseudogene TRBV3-2) and TRBJ2-2; 9 nucleotides line up with TRBD1. Trimming at V came to 4 bases and at J to 5 bases, leaving 11 bases not matched to a gene. Germline V gene lookup returns CDR1 LGHDT and CDR2 YNNKEL (reference sequence). CDR3 size: 17 residues. CDR3: CASSRHSQGALTGELFF. The CDR3 bases are TGTGCCAGCAGCCGCCACTCACAGGGGGCGCTTACCGGGGAGCTGTTTTTT.